The clone carrying this T cell receptor beta chain was detected ten times or more. Its antigen is still unknown. These data originate in a study of Graves' ophthalmopathy and Graves' hyperthyroidism. Study-level results: Among expanded thyroid clonotypes above 0.001 frequency, most also occurred in blood.

The sequenced template was RNA, covering the TCR beta CDR3 region. Second-round multiplex PCR came after first-round RT-PCR with HTBI primers. TCRdb redid the calling of the multiplex PCR reads with MiXCR, one entry per CDR3 protein. The sample includes about 390,000 distinct CDR3 sequences, just over 15% of them seen just once. Pregnancy or lactation, uncontrolled infections and other autoimmune diseases were grounds for excluding patients. Clinical symptoms, serum thyroxine, TRAb, thyroid ultrasound and orbital computed tomography determined diagnosis. This CDR3 spans 14 amino acids. Unmatched junction bases numbered 13, after V lost 5 bases and J lost 9 bases. Per the germline V gene, CDR1 is LNHDA and CDR2 is SQIVND (reference sequence).

Sequenced sample: peripheral blood. V gene TRBV19 combines with J gene TRBJ2-7, with 7 bases matching TRBD1. The receptor's source is a woman younger than 35 with stable Graves' hyperthyroidism. The CDR3 DNA sequence: TGTGCCAGTAGTCCGGACAGGTCCCGGCGGGTGCAGTACTTC. Translated, it gives CASSPDRSRRVQYF.